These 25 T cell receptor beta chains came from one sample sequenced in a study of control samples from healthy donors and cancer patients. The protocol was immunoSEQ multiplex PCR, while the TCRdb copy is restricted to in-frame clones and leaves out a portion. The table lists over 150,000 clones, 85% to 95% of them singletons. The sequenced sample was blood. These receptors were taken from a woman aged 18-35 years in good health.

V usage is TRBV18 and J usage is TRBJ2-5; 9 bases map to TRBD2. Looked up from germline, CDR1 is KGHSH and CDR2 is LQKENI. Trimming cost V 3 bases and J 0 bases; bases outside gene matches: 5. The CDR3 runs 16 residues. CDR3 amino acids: CASSPLASGDQETQYF. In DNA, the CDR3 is TGTGCCAGCTCACCTTTGGCTAGCGGGGACCAAGAGACCCAGTACTTC.

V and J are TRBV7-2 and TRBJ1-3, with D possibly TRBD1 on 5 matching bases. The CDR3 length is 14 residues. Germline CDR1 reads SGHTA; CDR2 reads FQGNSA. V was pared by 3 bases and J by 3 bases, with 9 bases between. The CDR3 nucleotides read TGTGCCAGCAGCTTTGGGGGAGGTGGAAACACCATATATTTT. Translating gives CASSFGGGGNTIYF.

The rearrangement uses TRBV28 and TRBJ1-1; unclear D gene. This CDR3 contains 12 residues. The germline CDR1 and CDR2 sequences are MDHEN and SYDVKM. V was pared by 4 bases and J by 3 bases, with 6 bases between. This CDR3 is CASSWRDTEAFF. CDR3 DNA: TGTGCCAGCAGTTGGAGGGACACTGAAGCTTTCTTT.

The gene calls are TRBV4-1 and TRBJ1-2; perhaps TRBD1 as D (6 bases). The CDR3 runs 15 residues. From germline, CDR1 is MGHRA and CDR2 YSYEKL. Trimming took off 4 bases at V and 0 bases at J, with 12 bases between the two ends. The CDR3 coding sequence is TGCGCCAGCAGCCGGCCCGGGACACCTAACTATGGCTACACCTTC. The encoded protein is CASSRPGTPNYGYTF.

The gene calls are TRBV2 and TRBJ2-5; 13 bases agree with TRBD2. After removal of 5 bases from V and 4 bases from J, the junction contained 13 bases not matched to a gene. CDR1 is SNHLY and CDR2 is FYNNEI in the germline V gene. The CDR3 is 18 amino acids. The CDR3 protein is CASSSGTSGTGRLETQYF. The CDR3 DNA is TGTGCCAGCAGTTCCGGGACTAGCGGGACCGGGCGTTTAGAGACCCAGTACTTC.

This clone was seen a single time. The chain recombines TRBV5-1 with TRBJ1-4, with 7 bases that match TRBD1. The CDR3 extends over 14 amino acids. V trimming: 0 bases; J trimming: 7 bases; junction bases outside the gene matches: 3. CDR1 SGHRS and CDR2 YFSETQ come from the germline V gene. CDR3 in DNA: TGCGCCAGCAGCTTGGGACAGGGTGGTGAAAAACTGTTTTTT. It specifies CASSLGQGGEKLFF.

CDR3 amino acids: CASASGRATNEKLFF. The CDR3 DNA is TGTGCCAGCGCGTCAGGACGGGCAACTAATGAAAAACTGTTTTTT. V and J are TRBV27 and TRBJ1-4; D ambiguous. From germline, CDR1 is MNHEY and CDR2 SMNVEV (reference sequence). The V end lost 8 bases, the J end lost 0 bases, and 13 bases lay between the germline ends. The CDR3 has 15 residues. Complete variable domain (other parts from reference TRBV27 and TRBJ1-4): EAQVTQNPRYLITVTGKKLTVTCSQNMNHEYMSWYRQDPGLGLRQIYYSMNVEVTDKGDVPEGYKVSRKEKRNFPLILESPSPNQTSLYFCASASGRATNEKLFFGSGTQLSVL.

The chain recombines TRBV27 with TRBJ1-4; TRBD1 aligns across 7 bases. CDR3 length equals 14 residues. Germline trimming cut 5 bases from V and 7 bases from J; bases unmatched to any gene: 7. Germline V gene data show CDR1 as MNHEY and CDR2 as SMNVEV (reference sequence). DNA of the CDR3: TGTGCCAGCAGTAAGACAGGGCTTCTTGAAAAACTGTTTTTT. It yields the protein CASSKTGLLEKLFF.

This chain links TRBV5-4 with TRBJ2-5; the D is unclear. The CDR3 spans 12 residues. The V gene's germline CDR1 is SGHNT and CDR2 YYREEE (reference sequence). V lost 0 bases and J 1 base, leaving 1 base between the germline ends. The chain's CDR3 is CASSLGQETQYF. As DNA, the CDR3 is TGTGCCAGCAGCTTGGGCCAAGAGACCCAGTACTTC.

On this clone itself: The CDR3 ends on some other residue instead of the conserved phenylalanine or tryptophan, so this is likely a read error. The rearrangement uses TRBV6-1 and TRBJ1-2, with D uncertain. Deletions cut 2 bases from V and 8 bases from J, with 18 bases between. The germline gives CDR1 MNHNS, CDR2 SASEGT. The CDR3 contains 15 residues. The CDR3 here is CASSEPRLSTFGYTL. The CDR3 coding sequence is TGTGCCAGCAGTGAACCTCGGTTAAGCACATTCGGCTACACCCTC.

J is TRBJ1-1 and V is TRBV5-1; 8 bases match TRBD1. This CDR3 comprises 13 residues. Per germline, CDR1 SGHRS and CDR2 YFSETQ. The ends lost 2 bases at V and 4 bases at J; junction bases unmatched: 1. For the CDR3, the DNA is TGCGCCAGCAGCTTCGACAGGGGCACTGAAGCTTTCTTT. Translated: CASSFDRGTEAFF.

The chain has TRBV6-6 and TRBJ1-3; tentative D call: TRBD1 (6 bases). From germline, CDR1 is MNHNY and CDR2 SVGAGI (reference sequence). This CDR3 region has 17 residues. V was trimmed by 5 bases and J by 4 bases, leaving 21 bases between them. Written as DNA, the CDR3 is TGTGCCAGCAGTCGTCGGGAGGGGGGTTCATCGGGAAACACCATATATTTT. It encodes CASSRREGGSSGNTIYF.

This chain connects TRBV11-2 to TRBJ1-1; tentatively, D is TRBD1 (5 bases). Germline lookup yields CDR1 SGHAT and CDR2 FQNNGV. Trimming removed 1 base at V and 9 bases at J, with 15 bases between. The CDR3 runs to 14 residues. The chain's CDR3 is CASSLGGSGLKAFF. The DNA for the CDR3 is TGTGCCAGCAGCTTAGGTGGTTCAGGGCTGAAAGCTTTCTTT.

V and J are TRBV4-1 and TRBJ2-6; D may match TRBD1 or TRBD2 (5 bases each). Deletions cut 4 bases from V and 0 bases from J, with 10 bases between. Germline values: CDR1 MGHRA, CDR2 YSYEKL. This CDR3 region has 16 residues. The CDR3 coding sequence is TGCGCCAGCAGCCCCGGGGCCTTCTCTGGGGCCAACGTCCTGACTTTC. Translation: CASSPGAFSGANVLTF.

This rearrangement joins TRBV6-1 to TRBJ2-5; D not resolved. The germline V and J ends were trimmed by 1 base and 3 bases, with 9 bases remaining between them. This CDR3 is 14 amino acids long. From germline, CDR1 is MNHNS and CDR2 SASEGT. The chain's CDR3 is CASSEVVRKETQYF. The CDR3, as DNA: TGTGCCAGCAGTGAAGTTGTCCGAAAAGAGACCCAGTACTTC.

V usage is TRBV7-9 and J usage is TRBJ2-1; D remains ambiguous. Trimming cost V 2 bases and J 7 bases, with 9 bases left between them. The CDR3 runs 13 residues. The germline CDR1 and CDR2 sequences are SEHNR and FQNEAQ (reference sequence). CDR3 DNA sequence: TGTGCCAGCAGCTTAAGTGGTAAGAATGAGCAGTTCTTC. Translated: CASSLSGKNEQFF.

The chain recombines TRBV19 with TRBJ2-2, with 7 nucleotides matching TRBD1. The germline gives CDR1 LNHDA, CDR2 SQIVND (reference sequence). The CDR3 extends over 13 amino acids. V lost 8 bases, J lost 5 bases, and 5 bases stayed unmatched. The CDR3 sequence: CASGTEGTGELFF. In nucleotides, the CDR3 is TGTGCCAGTGGGACAGAGGGGACCGGGGAGCTGTTTTTT.

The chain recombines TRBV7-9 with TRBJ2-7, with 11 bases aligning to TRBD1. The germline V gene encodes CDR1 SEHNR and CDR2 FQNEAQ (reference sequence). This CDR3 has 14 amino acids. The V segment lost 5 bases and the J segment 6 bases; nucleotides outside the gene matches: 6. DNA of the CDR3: TGTGCCAGCAGCCCGCGCGGGACAGGGGGCGAGCAGTACTTC. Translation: CASSPRGTGGEQYF.

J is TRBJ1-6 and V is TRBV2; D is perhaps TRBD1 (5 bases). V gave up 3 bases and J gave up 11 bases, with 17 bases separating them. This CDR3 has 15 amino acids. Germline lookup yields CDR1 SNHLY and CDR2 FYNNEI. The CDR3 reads CASSEAVMQGAPLHF. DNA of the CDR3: TGTGCCAGCAGTGAGGCGGTTATGCAGGGCGCACCCCTCCACTTT.

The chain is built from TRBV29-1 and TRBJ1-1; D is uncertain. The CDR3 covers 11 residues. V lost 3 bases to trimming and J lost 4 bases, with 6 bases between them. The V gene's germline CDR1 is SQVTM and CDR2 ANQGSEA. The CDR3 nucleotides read TGCAGCGTTGATCCGGGCACTGAAGCTTTCTTT. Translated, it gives CSVDPGTEAFF.

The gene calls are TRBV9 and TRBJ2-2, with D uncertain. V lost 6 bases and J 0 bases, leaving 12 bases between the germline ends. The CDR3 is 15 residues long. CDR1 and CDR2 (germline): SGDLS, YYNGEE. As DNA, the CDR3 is TGTGCCAGCACCCCTTTATATACGAACACCGGGGAGCTGTTTTTT. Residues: CASTPLYTNTGELFF.

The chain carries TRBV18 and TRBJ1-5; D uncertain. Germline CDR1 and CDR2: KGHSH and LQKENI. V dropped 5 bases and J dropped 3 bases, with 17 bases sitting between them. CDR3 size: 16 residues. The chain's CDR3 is CASSLNTTDFNQPQHF. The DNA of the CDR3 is TGTGCCAGCTCATTAAATACGACGGATTTCAATCAGCCCCAGCATTTT.

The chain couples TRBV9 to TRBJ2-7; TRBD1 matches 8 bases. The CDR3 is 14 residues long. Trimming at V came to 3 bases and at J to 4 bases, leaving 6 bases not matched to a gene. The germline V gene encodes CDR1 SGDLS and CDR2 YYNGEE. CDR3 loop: CASSAQGAWYEQYF. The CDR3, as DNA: TGTGCCAGCAGCGCCCAGGGGGCTTGGTACGAGCAGTACTTC. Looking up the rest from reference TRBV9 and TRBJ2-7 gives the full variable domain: DSGVTQTPKHLITATGQRVTLRCSPRSGDLSVYWYQQSLDQGLQFLIQYYNGEERAKGNILERFSAQQFPDLHSELNLSSLELGDSALYFCASSAQGAWYEQYFGPGTRLTVT.

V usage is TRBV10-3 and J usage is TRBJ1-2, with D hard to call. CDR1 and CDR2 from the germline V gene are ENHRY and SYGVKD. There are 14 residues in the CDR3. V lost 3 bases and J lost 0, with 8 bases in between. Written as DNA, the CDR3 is TGTGCCATCAGTGATCGGTCCGCTAACTATGGCTACACCTTC. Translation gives CAISDRSANYGYTF.

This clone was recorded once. CDR3 in amino acids: CASSLAGGFYEQYF. The CDR3 bases are TGTGCCAGCAGCCTAGCGGGGGGCTTCTACGAGCAGTACTTC. The chain carries TRBV2 and TRBJ2-7, with 11 bases matching TRBD2. V lost 6 bases to trimming and J lost 3 bases; unmatched junction nucleotides: 4. Germline V gives CDR1 SNHLY, CDR2 FYNNEI. The CDR3 has 14 amino acids.